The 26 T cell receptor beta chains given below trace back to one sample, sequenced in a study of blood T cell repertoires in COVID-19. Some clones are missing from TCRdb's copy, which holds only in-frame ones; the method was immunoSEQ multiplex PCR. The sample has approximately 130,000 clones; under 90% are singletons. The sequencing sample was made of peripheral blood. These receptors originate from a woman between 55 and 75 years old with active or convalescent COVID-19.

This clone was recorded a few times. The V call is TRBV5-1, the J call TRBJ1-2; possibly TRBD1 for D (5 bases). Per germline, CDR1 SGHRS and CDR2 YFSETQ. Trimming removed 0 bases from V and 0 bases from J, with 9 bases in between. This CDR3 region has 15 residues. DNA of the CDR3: TGCGCCAGCAGCTTGGTTCAGGGCTCTAACTATGGCTACACCTTC. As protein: CASSLVQGSNYGYTF.

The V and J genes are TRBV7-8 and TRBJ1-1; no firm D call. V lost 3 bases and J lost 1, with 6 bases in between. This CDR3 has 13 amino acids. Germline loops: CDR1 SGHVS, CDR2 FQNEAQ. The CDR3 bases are TGTGCCAGCAGCTTCCTCCCGAACACTGAAGCTTTCTTT. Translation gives CASSFLPNTEAFF. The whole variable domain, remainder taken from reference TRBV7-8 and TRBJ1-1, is GAGVSQSPRYKVAKRGQDVALRCDPISGHVSLFWYQQALGQGPEFLTYFQNEAQLDKSGLPSDRFFAERPEGSVSTLKIQRTQQEDSAVYLCASSFLPNTEAFFGQGTRLTVV.

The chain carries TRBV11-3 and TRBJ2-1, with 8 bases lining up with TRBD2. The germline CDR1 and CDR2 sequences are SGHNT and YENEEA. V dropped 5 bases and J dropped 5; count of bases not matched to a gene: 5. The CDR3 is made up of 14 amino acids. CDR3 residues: CASSPGLGNNEQFF. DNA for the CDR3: TGTGCCAGCAGCCCGGGACTAGGTAACAATGAGCAGTTCTTC.

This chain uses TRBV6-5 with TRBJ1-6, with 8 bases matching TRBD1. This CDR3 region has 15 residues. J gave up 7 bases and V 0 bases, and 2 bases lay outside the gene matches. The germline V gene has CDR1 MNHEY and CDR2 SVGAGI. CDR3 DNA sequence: TGTGCCAGCAGTTACTCGGACAGGGACAATTCACCCCTCCACTTT. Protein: CASSYSDRDNSPLHF.

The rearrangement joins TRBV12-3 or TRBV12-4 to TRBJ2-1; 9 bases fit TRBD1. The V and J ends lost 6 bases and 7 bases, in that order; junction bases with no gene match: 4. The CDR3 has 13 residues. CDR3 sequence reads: CASSPTGGNEQFF. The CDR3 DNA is TGTGCCAGCAGCCCGACAGGGGGGAATGAGCAGTTCTTC.

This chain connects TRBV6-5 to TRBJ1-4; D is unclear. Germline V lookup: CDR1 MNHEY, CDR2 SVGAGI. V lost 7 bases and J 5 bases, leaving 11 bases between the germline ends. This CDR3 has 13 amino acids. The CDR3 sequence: CASIGSGNEKLFF. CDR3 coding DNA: TGTGCCAGCATCGGGTCTGGGAATGAAAAACTGTTTTTT.

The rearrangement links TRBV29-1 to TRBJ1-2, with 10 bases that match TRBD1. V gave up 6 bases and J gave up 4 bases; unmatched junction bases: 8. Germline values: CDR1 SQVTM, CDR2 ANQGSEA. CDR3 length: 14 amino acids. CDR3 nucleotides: TGCAGCGTCCGGACAGGGGGTGGGATCTATGGCTACACCTTC. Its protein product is CSVRTGGGIYGYTF.

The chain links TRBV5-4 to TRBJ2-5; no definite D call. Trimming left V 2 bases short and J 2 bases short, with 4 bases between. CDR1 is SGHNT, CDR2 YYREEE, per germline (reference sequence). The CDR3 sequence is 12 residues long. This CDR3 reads CASSFPQETQYF. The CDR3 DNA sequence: TGTGCCAGCAGCTTCCCTCAAGAGACCCAGTACTTC.

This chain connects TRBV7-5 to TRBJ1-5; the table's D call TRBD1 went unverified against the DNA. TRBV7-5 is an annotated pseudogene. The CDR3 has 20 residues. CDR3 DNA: TGTGTCAGAAGCTTAGCGGTCGGGGACAGGGACATCATTAGCAATCAGCCCCAGCATTTT. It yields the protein CVRSLAVGDRDIISNQPQHF.

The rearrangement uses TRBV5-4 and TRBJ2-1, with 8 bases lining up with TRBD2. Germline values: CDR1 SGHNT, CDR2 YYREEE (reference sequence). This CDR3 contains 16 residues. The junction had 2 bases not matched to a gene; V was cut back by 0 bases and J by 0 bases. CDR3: CASSLGGGSSYNEQFF. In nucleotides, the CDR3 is TGTGCCAGCAGCTTGGGCGGGGGGAGCTCCTACAATGAGCAGTTCTTC.

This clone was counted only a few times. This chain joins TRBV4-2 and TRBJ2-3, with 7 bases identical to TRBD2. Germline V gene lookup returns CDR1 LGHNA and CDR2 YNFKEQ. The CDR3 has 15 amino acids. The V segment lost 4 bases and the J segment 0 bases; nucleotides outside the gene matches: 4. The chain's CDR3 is CASSPLALSTDTQYF. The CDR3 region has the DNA TGTGCCAGCAGCCCACTAGCGTTAAGCACAGATACGCAGTATTTT.

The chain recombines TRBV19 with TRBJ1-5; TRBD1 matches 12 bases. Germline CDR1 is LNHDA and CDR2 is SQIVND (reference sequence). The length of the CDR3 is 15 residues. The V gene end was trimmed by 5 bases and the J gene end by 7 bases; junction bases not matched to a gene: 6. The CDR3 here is CASSASGTGGQPQHF. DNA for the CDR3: TGTGCCAGTAGTGCCTCCGGGACAGGGGGCCAGCCCCAGCATTTT.

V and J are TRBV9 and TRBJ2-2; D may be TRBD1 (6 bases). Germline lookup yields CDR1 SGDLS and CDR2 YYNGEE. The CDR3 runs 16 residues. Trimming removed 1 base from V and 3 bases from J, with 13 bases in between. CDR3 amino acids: CASSVLWTVDTGELFF. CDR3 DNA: TGTGCCAGCAGCGTATTATGGACAGTCGACACCGGGGAGCTGTTTTTT.

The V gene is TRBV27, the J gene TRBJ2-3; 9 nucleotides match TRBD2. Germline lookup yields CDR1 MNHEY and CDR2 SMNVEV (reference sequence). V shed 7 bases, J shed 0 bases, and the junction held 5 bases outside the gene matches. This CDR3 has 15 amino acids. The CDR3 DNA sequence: TGTGCCAGCAAATGGACTAGCGCTAGCACAGATACGCAGTATTTT. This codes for CASKWTSASTDTQYF.

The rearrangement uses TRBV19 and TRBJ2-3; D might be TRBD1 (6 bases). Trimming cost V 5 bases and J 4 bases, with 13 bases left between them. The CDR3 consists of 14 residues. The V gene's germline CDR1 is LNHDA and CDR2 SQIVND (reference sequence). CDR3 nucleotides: TGTGCCAGTAGTGGGGACAAGGGGGCAGATACGCAGTATTTT. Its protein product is CASSGDKGADTQYF.

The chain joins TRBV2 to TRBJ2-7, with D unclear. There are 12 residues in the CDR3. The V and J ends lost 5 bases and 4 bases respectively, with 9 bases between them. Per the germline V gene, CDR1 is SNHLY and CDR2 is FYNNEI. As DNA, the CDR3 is TGTGCCAGCAGTCAGATTATTTACGAGCAGTACGTC. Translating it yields CASSQIIYEQYV.

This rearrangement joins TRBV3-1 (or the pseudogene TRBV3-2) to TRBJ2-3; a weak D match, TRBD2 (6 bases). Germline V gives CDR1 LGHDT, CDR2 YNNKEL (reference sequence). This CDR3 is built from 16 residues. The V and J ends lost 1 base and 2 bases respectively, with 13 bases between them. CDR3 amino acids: CASSQVGGLPTDTQYF. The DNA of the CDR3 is TGTGCCAGCAGCCAAGTCGGCGGACTACCCACAGATACGCAGTATTTT.

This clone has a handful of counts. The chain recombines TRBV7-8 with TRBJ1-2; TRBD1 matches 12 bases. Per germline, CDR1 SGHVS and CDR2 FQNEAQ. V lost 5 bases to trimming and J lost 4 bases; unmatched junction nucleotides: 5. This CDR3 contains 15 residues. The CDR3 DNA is TGTGCCAGCAGCCTCGGGACAGGGGGCGTCTATGGCTACACCTTC. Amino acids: CASSLGTGGVYGYTF.

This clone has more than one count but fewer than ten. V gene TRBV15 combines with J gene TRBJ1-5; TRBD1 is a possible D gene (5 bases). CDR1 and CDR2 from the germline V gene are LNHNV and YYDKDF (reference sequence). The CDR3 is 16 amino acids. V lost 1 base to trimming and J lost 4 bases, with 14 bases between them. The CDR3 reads CATSRVETVRNQPQHF. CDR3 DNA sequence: TGTGCCACCAGCAGAGTGGAGACAGTGAGGAATCAGCCCCAGCATTTT.

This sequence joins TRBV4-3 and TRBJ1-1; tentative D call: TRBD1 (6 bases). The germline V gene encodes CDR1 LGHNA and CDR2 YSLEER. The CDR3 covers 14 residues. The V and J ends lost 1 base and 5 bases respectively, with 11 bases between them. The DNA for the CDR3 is TGCGCCAGCAGCCAAGCTCCAGGGGTAACTGAAGCTTTCTTT. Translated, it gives CASSQAPGVTEAFF.

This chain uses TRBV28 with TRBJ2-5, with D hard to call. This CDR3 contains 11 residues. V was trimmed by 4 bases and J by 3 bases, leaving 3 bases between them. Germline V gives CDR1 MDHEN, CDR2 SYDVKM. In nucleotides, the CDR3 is TGTGCCAGCAGTTCTAAAGAGACCCAGTACTTC. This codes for CASSSKETQYF.

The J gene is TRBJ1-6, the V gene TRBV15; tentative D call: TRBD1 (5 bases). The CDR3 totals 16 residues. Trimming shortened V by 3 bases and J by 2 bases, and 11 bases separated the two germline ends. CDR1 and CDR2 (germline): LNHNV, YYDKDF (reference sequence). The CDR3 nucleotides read TGTGCCACCAGCAGCGGGGGAGAAACCTATAATTCACCCCTCCACTTT. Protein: CATSSGGETYNSPLHF. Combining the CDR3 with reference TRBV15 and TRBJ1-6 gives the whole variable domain DAMVIQNPRYQVTQFGKPVTLSCSQTLNHNVMYWYQQKSSQAPKLLFHYYDKDFNNEADTPDNFQSRRPNTSFCFLDIRSPGLGDTAMYLCATSSGGETYNSPLHFGNGTRLTVT.

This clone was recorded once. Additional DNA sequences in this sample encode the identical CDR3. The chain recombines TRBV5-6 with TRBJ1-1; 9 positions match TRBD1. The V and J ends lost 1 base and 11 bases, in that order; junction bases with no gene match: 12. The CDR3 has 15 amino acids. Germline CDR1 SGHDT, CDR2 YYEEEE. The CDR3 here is CASSLRVSDRGEAFF. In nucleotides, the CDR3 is TGTGCCAGCAGCTTGAGGGTTTCGGACAGGGGTGAGGCTTTCTTT.

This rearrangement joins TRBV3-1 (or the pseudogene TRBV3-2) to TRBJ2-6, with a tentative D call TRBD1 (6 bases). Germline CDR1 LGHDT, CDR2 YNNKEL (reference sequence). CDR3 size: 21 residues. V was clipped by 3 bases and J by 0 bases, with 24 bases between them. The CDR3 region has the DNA TGTGCCAGCAGCCATGTGACAGGTCAACCCCTCTCTCTCTCTGGGGCCAACGTCCTGACTTTC. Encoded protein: CASSHVTGQPLSLSGANVLTF.

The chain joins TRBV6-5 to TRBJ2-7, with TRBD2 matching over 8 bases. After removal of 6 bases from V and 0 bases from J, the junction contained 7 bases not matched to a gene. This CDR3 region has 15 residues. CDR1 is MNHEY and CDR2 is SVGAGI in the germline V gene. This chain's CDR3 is CASRRPGTSSYEQYF. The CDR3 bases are TGTGCCAGCAGACGACCCGGGACTAGCTCCTACGAGCAGTACTTC.

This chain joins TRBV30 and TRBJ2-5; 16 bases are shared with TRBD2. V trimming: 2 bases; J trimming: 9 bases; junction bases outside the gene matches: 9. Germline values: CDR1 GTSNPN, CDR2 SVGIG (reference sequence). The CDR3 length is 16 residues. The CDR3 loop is CAWSPVGTSGRVAQYF. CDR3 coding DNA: TGTGCCTGGAGTCCAGTAGGGACTAGCGGGAGGGTGGCCCAGTACTTC.